This T cell receptor (beta chain) was obtained from a study of T cell responses to AZD1222 COVID-19 vaccine. V was shortened by 3 bases and J by 6 bases, with 5 bases between the two germline ends. The CDR3 contains 11 residues. Per germline, CDR1 MNHEY and CDR2 SVGEGT. Assay used: immunoSEQ multiplex PCR; TCRdb lists only in-frame clones, some missing. This table holds over 110,000 clones, 85% to 95% found once. The chain recombines TRBV6-2 or TRBV6-3 with TRBJ1-2; D is unclear. The sample here was peripheral blood, taken on day 0 of AZD1222 vaccination. The TCR originated in an adult in good health. The CDR3 region is CASSYWDGYTF. The CDR3 nucleotides are TGTGCCAGCAGTTATTGGGATGGCTACACCTTC.